Listed below are T cell receptor beta chains from one sample, sequenced in a study of T cell repertoires in cytomegalovirus infection. Via MiXCR, TCRdb re-called the reads, giving one row per CDR3 protein. Of about 180,000 distinct CDR3 sequences in the sample, roughly 14% were seen once. The specimen sequenced was PBMCs. These receptor sequences come from a human donor in good health (CMV status not recorded). Some clones in this sample may be carry-over from other donors' samples. Each CDR3 is given with its conserved first and last residue. Fields, in order: D gene, clone size, J gene, V gene, CDR3 length, CDR3 protein, CDR3 DNA. A D gene is named only where the DNA matches it firmly. Some rows mark clone size as missing; the rest say once, few, many or name a class of expanded clone.

>TRBD1|few|TRBJ1-5|TRBV27|19
CASTHKRDRAIYSNQPQHF
TGTGCCAGCACCCACAAGAGGGACAGGGCTATTTATAGCAATCAGCCCCAGCATTTT
>.|few|TRBJ1-1|TRBV25-1|15
CASSELGPPSTEAFF
TGTGCCAGCAGTGAATTAGGGCCCCCGAGCACTGAAGCTTTCTTT
>TRBD2|many|TRBJ2-1|TRBV7-3|16
CASSSPSGSSYNEQFF
TGTGCCAGCAGCTCACCTAGCGGGAGCTCCTACAATGAGCAGTTCTTC
>TRBD1|many|TRBJ1-1|TRBV7-9|13
CASRRDRNTEAFF
TGTGCCAGCAGGAGGGACAGGAACACTGAAGCTTTCTTT
>.|.|TRBJ1-2|TRBV4-1|13
CASNPGGNYGYTF
TGCGCCAGCAACCCAGGCGGTAACTATGGCTACACCTTC
>.|few|TRBJ1-5|TRBV20-1|13
CSATGDPNQPQHF
TGCAGTGCTACAGGGGATCCCAATCAGCCCCAGCATTTT
>.|.|TRBJ1-5|TRBV2|13
CASSERRNQPQHF
TGTGCCAGCAGTGAAAGGAGGAATCAGCCCCAGCATTTT
>.|few|TRBJ2-1|TRBV11-2|15
CASSPSGRGGYEQFF
TGTGCCAGCAGTCCTTCGGGCAGGGGAGGTTATGAGCAGTTCTTC
>.|many|TRBJ1-1|TRBV11-2|12
CASSLQVTEAFF
TGTGCCAGCAGCTTACAAGTCACTGAAGCTTTCTTT
>TRBD1|.|TRBJ2-4|TRBV28|15
CASSPLQGARNIQYF
TGTGCCAGCAGTCCATTACAGGGGGCGCGCAACATTCAGTACTTC
>.|many|TRBJ1-1|TRBV2|13
CASKREVATEAFF
TGTGCCAGCAAAAGAGAGGTTGCCACTGAAGCTTTCTTT
>.|.|TRBJ1-2|TRBV7-2|13
CASSLAGAIGYTF
TGTGCCAGCAGCTTAGCGGGCGCGATTGGCTACACCTTC
>.|few|TRBJ2-1|TRBV6-2/TRBV6-3|13
CASSYYGYDEQFF
TGTGCCAGCAGTTACTACGGTTACGATGAGCAGTTCTTC
>TRBD2|.|TRBJ2-6|TRBV20-1|18
CSARLAGGLLAGANVLTF
TGCAGTGCACGACTAGCGGGAGGACTGTTGGCTGGGGCCAACGTCCTGACTTTC
>.|once|TRBJ1-5|TRBV6-2/TRBV6-3|15
CASSPLPAGPQPQHF
TGTGCCAGCAGTCCCCTGCCGGCAGGGCCTCAGCCCCAGCATTTT
>TRBD2|.|TRBJ2-1|TRBV20-1|18
CSARDPRRASGVYNEQFF
TGCAGTGCTAGAGATCCCCGTCGGGCTAGCGGGGTCTACAATGAGCAGTTCTTC
>TRBD1|few|TRBJ1-6|TRBV4-1|15
CASSRSGQGNSPLHF
TGCGCCAGCAGCCGATCGGGACAGGGGAATTCACCCCTCCACTTT
>.|.|TRBJ1-6|TRBV11-2|15
CASSSPPGNSSPLHF
TGTGCCAGCAGCTCGCCCCCAGGGAATAGTTCACCCCTCCACTTT
>.|few|TRBJ2-7|TRBV28|16
CASSSIPRRPTCEQYF
TGTGCCAGCAGTTCGATTCCCCGACGGCCGACTTGCGAGCAGTACTTC
>.|few|TRBJ1-5|TRBV28|15
CASLSWVGGNQPQHF
TGTGCCAGCCTTTCGTGGGTTGGAGGCAATCAGCCCCAGCATTTT
>.|many|TRBJ1-1|TRBV7-2|14
CASSSWVMNTEAFF
TGTGCCAGCAGTTCCTGGGTAATGAACACTGAAGCTTTCTTT
>TRBD1|few|TRBJ2-1|TRBV11-3|14
CASSPGQANNEQFF
TGTGCCAGCAGCCCCGGACAGGCCAACAATGAGCAGTTCTTC
>.|many|TRBJ2-3|TRBV12-3/TRBV12-4|13
CASSTFGADTQYF
TGTGCCAGCAGCACTTTCGGGGCAGATACGCAGTATTTT
>TRBD1|.|TRBJ2-2|TRBV7-9|15
CASSGQAPHTGELFF
TGTGCCAGCAGTGGACAGGCCCCTCACACCGGGGAGCTGTTTTTT
>.|few|TRBJ1-5|TRBV30|13
CAWRKSSNQPQHF
TGTGCCTGGAGGAAGAGCTCCAATCAGCCCCAGCATTTT
>.|.|TRBJ1-2|TRBV28|11
CASSLSHGYTF
TGTGCCAGCAGTTTATCCCATGGCTACACCTTC